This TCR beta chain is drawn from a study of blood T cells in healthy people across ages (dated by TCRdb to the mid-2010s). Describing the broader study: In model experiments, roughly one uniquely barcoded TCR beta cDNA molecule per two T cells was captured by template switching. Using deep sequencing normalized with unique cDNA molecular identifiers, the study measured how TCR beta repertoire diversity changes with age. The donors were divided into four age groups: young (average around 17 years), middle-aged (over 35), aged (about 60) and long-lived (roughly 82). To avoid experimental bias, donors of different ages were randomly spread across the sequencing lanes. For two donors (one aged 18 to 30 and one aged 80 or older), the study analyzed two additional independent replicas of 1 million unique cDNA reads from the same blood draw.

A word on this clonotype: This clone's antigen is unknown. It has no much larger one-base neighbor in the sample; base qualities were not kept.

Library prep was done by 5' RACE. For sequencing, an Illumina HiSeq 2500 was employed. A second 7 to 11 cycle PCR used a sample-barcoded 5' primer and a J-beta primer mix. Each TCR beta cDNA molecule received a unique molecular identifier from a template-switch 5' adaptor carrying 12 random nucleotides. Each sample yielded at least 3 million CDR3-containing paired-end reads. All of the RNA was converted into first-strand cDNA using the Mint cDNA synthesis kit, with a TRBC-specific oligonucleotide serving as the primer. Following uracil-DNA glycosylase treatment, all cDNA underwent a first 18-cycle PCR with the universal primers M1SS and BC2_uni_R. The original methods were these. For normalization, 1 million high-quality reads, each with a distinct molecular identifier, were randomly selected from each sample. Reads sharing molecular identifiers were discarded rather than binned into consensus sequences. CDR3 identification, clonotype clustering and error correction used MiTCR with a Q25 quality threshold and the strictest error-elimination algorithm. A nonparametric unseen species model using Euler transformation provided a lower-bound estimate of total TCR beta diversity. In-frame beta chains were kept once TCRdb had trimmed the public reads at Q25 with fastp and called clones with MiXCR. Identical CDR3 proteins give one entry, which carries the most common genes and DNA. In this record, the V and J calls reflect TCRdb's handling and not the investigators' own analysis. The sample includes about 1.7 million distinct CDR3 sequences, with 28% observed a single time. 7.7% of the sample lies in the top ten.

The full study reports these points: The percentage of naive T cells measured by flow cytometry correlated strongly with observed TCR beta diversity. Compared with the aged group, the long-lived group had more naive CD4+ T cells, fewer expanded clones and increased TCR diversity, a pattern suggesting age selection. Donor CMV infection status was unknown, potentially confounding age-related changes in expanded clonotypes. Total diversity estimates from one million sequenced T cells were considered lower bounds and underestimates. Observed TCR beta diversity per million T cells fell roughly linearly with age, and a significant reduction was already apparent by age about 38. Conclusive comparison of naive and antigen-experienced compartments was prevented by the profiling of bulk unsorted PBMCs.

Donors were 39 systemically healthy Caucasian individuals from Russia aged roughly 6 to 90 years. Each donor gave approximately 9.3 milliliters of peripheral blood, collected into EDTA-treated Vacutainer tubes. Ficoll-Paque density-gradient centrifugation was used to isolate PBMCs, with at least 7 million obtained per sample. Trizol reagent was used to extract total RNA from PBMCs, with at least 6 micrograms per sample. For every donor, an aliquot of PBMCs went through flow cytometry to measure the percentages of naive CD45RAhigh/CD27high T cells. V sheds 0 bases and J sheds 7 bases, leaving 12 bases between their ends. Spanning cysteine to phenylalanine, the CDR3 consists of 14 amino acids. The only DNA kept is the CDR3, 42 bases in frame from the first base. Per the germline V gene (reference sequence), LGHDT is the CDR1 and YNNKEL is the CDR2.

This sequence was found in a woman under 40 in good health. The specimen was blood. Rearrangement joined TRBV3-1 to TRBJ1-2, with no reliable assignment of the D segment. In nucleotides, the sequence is TGTGCCAGCAGCCAAGAAGCCGGGGTCCTTGGCTACACCTTC. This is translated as CASSQEAGVLGYTF.